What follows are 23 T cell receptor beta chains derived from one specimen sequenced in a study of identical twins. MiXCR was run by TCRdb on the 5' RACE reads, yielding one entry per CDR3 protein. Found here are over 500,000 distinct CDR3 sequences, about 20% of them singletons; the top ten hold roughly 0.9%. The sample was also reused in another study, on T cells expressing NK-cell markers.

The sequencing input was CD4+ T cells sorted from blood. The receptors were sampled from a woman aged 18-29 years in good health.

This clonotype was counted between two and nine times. The CDR3 sequence is CSASRPAGGPTDTQYF. The CDR3 nucleotides are TGCAGTGCTAGCCGGCCAGCGGGAGGGCCTACAGATACGCAGTATTTT. V usage is TRBV20-1 and J usage is TRBJ2-3; the match to TRBD2 covers 10 bases. Germline V gene data show CDR1 as DFQATT and CDR2 as SNEGSKA (reference sequence). The CDR3 has 16 residues. Trimming at V came to 3 bases and at J to 3 bases, leaving 9 bases not matched to a gene.

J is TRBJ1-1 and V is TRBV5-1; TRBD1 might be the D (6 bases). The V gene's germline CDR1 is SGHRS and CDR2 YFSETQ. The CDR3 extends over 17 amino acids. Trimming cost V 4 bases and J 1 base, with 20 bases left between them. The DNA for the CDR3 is TGCGCCAGCAGCATGGGACAAATATACTCCGCGAACACTGAAGCTTTCTTT. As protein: CASSMGQIYSANTEAFF.

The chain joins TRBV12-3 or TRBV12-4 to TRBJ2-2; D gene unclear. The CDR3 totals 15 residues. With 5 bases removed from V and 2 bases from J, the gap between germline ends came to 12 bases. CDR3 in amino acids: CASSKRWKNTGELFF. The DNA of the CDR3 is TGTGCCAGCAGTAAGCGTTGGAAAAACACCGGGGAGCTGTTTTTT.

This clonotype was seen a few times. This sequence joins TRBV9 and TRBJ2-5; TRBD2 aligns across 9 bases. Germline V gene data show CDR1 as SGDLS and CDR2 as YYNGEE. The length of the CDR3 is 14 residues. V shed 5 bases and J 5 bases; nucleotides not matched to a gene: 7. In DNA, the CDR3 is TGTGCCAGCAGAGGTCTAGCGGGGTTGGAGACCCAGTACTTC. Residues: CASRGLAGLETQYF.

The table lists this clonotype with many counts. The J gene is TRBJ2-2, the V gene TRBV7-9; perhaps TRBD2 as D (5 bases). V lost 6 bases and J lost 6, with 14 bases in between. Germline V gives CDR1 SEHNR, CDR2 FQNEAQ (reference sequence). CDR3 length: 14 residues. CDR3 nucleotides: TGTGCCAGCAGTCACCTTAAGGGAGCCGGGGAGCTGTTTTTT. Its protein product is CASSHLKGAGELFF.

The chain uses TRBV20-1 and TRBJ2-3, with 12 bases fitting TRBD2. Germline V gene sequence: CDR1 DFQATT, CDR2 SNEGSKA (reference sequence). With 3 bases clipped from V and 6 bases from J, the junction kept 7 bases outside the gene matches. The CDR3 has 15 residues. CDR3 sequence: CSASPLAGGHDTQYF. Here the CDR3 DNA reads TGCAGTGCTAGCCCCCTAGCGGGGGGGCATGATACGCAGTATTTT.

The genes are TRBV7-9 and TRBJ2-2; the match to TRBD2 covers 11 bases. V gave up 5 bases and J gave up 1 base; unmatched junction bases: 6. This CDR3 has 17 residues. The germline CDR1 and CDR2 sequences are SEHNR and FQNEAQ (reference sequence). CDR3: CASSAGGLAVNTGELFF. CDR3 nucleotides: TGTGCCAGCAGCGCCGGGGGACTAGCGGTGAACACCGGGGAGCTGTTTTTT.

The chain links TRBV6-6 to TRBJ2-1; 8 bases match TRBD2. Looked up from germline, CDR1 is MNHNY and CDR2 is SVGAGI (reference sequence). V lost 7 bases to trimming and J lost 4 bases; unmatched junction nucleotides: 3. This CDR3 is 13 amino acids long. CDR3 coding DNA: TGTGCCAGCAAGAGCGGGGGTTACAATGAGCAGTTCTTC. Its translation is CASKSGGYNEQFF.

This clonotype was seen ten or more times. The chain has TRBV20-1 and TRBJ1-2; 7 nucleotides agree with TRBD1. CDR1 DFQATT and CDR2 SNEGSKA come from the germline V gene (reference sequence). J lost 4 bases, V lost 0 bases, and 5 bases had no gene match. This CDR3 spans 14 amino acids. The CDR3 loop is CSARDRTGLYGYTF. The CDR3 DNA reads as TGCAGTGCTAGAGACAGGACAGGACTCTATGGCTACACCTTC.

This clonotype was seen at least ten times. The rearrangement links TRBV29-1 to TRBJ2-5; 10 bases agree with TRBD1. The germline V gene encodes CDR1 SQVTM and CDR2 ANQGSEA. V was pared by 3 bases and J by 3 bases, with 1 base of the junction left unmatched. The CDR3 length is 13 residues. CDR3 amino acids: CSVDGQGEETQYF. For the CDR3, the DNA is TGCAGCGTTGATGGACAGGGGGAAGAGACCCAGTACTTC.

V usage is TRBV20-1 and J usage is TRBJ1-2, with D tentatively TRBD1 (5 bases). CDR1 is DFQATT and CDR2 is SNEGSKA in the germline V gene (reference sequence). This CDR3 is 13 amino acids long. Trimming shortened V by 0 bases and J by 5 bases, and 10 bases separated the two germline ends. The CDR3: CSAREKGKYGYTF. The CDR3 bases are TGCAGTGCTAGAGAAAAGGGGAAGTATGGCTACACCTTC.

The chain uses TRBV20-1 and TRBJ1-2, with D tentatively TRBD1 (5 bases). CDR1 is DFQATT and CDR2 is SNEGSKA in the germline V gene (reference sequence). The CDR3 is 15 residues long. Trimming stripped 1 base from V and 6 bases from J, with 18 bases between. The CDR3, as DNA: TGCAGTGCTAGAGTCCAGGGATATGGGACGAATGGCTACACCTTC. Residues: CSARVQGYGTNGYTF.

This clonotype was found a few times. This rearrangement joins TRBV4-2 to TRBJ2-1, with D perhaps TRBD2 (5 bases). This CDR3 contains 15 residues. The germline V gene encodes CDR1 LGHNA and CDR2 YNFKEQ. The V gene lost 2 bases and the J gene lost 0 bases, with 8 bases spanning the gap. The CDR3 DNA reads TGTGCCAGCAGCCAACCCCGGGGCTCCTACAATGAGCAGTTCTTC. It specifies CASSQPRGSYNEQFF.

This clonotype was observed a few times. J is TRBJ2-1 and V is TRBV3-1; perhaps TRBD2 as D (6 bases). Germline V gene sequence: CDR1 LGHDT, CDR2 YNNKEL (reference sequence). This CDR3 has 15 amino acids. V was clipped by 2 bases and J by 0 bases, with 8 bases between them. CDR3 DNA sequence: TGTGCCAGCAGCCAACGACTAGACTCCTACAATGAGCAGTTCTTC. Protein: CASSQRLDSYNEQFF.

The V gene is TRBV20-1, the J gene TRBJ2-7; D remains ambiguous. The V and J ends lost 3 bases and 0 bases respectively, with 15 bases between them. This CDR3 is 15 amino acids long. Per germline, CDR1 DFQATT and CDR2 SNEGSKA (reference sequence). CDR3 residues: CSARISSGRSYEQYF. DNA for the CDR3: TGCAGTGCTAGGATTTCTTCCGGGCGCTCCTACGAGCAGTACTTC.

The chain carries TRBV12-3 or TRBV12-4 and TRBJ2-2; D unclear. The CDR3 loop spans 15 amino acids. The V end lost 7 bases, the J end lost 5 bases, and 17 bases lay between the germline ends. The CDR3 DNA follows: TGTGCCAGCACCTATATCACACCTACTACCGGGGAGCTGTTTTTT. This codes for CASTYITPTTGELFF.

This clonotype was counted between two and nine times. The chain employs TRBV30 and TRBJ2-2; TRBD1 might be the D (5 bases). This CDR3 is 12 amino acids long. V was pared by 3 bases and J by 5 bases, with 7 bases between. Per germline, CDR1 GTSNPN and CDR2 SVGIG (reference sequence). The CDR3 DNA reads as TGTGCCTGGAGAGGGGCTACCGGGGAGCTGTTTTTT. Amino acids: CAWRGATGELFF.

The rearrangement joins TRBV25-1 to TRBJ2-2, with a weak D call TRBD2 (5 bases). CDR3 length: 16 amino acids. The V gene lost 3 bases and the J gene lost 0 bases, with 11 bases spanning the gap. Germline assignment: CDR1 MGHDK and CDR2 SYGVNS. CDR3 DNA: TGTGCCAGCAGTGACTCCCGGAGGACGAACACCGGGGAGCTGTTTTTT. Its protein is CASSDSRRTNTGELFF.

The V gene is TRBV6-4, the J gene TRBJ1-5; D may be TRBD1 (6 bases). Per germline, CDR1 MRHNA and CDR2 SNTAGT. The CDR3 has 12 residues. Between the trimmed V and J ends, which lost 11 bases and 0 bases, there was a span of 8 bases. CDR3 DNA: TGTGCCCGAGGGGGTAGCAATCAGCCCCAGCATTTT. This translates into CARGGSNQPQHF.

The CDR3: CASRRLGGTDTQYF. DNA of the CDR3: TGTGCCAGCAGACGACTTGGCGGCACAGATACGCAGTATTTT. The chain couples TRBV6-2 or TRBV6-3 to TRBJ2-3; no clear D. Germline values: CDR1 MNHEY, CDR2 SVGEGT. The V end lost 6 bases, the J end lost 1 base, and 11 bases lay between the germline ends. The CDR3 loop spans 14 amino acids.

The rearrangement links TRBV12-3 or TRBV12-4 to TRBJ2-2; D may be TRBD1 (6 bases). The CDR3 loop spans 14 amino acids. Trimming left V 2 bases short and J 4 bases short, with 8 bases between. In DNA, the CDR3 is TGTGCCAGCAGTTTACTGGGGGCCACCGGGGAGCTGTTTTTT. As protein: CASSLLGATGELFF.

The CDR3, as DNA: TGTGCCAGCAGCCATCAACTGGGGCAGTTCTTC. It codes for CASSHQLGQFF. V usage is TRBV3-1 and J usage is TRBJ2-1; no clear D. Germline lookup yields CDR1 LGHDT and CDR2 YNNKEL (reference sequence). CDR3 length equals 11 residues. V lost 3 bases and J lost 12, with 9 bases in between.

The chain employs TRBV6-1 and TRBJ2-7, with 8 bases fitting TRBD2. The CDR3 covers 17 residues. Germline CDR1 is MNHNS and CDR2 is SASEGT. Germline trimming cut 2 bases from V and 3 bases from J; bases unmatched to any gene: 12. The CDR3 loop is CASSEIISGGRDYEQYF. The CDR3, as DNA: TGTGCCAGCAGTGAAATCATAAGCGGGGGACGAGACTACGAGCAGTACTTC.